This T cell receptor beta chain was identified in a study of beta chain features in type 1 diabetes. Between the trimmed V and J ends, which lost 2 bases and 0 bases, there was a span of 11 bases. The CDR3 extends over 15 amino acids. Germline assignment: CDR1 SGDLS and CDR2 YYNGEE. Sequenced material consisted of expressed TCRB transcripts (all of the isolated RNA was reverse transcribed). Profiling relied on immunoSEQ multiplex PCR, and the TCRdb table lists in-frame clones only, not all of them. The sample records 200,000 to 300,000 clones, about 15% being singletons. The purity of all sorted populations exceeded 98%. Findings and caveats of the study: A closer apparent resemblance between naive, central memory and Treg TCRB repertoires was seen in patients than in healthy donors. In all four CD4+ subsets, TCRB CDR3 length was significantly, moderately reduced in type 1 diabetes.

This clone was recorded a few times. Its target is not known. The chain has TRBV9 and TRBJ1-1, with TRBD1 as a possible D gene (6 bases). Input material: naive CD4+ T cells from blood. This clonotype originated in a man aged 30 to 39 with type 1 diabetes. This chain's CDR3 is CASSVAGVMNTEAFF. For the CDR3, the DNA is TGTGCCAGCAGCGTGGCAGGGGTAATGAACACTGAAGCTTTCTTT.